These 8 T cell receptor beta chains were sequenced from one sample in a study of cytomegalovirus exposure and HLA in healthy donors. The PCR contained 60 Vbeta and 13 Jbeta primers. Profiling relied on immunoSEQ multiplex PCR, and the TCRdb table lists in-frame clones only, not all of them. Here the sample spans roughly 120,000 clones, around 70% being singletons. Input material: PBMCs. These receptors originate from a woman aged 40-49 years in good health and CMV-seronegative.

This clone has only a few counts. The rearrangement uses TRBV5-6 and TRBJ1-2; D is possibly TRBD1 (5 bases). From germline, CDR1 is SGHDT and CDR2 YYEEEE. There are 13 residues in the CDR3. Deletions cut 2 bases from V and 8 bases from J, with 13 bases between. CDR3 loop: CASSFQGLGGYTF. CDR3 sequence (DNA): TGTGCCAGCAGCTTCCAGGGTTTAGGGGGCTACACCTTC.

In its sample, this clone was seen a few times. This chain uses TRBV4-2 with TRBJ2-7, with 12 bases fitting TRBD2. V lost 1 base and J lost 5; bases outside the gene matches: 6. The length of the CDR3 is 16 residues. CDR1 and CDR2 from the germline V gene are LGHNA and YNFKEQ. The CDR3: CASSQGPSGGVNEQYF. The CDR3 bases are TGTGCCAGCAGCCAAGGGCCTAGCGGGGGGGTAAACGAGCAGTACTTC.

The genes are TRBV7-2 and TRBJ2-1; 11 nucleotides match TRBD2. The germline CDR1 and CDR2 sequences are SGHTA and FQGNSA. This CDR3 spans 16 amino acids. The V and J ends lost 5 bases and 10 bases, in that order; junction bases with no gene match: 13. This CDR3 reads CASSPNSGRGIEEQFF. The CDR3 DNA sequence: TGTGCCAGCAGCCCCAATAGCGGGAGGGGGATAGAGGAGCAGTTCTTC.

The CDR3 sequence: CASSSLEGATGNTIYF. The CDR3 nucleotides read TGTGCCAGCAGTTCCCTCGAGGGGGCGACTGGAAACACCATATATTTT. V is TRBV6-5 and J is TRBJ1-3; 7 nucleotides match TRBD1. Trimming removed 4 bases from V and 2 bases from J; junction bases left unmatched: 8. There are 16 residues in the CDR3. Germline CDR1 and CDR2: MNHEY and SVGAGI.

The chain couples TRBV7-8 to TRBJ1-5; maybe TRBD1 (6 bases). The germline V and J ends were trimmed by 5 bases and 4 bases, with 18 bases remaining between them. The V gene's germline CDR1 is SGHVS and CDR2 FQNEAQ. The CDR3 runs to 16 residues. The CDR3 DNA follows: TGTGCCAGCAGCCCACGTTGGGACACAAGAAATCAGCCCCAGCATTTT. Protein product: CASSPRWDTRNQPQHF.

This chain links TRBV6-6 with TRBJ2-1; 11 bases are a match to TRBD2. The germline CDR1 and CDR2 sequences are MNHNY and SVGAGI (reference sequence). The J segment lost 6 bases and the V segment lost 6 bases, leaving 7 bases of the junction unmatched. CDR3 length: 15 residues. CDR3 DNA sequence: TGTGCCAGCAGGATAGCGGGGGGGCAGGGCAATGAGCAGTTCTTC. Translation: CASRIAGGQGNEQFF.

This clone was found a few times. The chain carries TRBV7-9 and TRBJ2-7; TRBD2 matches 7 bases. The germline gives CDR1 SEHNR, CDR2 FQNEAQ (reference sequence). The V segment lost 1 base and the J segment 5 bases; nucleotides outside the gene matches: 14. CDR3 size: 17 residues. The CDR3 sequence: CASSLVGGGSRRDEQYF. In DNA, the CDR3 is TGTGCCAGCAGCTTAGTTGGCGGCGGGAGTAGGCGCGACGAGCAGTACTTC.

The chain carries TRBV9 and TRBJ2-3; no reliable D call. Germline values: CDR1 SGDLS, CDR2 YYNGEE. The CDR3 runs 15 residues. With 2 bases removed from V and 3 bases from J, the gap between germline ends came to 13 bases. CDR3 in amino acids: CASSVDIGSTDTQYF. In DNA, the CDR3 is TGTGCCAGCAGCGTCGACATCGGTTCGACAGATACGCAGTATTTT.